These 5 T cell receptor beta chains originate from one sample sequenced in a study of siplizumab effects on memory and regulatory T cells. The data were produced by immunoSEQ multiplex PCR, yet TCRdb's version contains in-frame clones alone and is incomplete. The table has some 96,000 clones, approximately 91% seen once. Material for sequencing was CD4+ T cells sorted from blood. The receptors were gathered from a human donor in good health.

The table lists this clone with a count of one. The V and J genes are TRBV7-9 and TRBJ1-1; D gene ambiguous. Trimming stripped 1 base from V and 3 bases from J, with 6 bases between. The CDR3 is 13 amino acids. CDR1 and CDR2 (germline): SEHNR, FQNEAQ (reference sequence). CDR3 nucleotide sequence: TGTGCCAGCAGCTTAGTTCTGCACACTGAAGCTTTCTTT. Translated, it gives CASSLVLHTEAFF.

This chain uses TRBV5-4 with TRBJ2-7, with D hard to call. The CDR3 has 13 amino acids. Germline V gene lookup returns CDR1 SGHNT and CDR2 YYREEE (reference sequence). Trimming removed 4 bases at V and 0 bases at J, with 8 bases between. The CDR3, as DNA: TGTGCCAGCAGCAGAGAAAGCTCCTACGAGCAGTACTTC. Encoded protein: CASSRESSYEQYF.

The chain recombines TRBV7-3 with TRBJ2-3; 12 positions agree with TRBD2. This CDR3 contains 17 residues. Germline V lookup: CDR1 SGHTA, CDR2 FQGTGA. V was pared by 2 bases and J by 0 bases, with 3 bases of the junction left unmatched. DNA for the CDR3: TGTGCCAGCAGCTTAGGAGGACTAGCGGGGAGCACAGATACGCAGTATTTT. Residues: CASSLGGLAGSTDTQYF. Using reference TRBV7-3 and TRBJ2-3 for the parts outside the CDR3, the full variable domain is GAGVSQTPSNKVTEKGKYVELRCDPISGHTALYWYRQSLGQGPEFLIYFQGTGAADDSGLPNDRFFAVRPEGSVSTLKIQRTERGDSAVYLCASSLGGLAGSTDTQYFGPGTRLTVL.

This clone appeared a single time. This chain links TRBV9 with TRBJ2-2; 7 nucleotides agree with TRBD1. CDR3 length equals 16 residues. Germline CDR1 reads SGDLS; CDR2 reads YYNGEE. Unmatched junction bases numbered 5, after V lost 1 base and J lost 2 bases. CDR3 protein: CASSVWDRLNTGELFF. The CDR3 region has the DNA TGTGCCAGCAGCGTATGGGACAGACTAAACACCGGGGAGCTGTTTTTT.

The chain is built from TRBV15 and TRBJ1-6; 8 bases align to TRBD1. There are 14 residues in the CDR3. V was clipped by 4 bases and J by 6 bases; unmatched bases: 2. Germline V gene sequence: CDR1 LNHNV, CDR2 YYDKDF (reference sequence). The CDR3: CATSTDRGNSPLHF. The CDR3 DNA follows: TGTGCCACCAGCACCGACAGGGGTAATTCACCCCTCCACTTT.